Described below is a single T cell receptor (beta chain) sequence and its context. These data are taken from a study of neoadjuvant anti-PD-1 for oral cavity cancer. Study-level information: Non-progressing patients received a fourth nivolumab dose near day 43, then surgery on days 50-56.

The junction had 8 bases not matched to a gene; V was cut back by 2 bases and J by 5 bases. This CDR3 contains 15 residues. CDR1 and CDR2 (germline): SGHNT, YYREEE (reference sequence). PBMC libraries mostly used roughly 500 ng of input genomic DNA, with six replicates per sample. Clones were sequenced by immunoSEQ multiplex PCR, and TCRdb holds only the in-frame ones, with some missing. The top ten hold about 3.1% of the sample, which has about 14,000 clones, about two thirds seen once. No culture or expansion preceded analysis of these blood cells. The sequence was obtained from a person aged 35 to 85 with oral cavity squamous cell carcinoma. The material was PBMCs, obtained before nivolumab (anti-PD-1) treatment. This chain joins TRBV5-4 and TRBJ2-5; 8 nucleotides match TRBD2. The CDR3, as DNA: TGTGCCAGCAGCTTCAGCGGGAGATTACGGGAGACCCAGTACTTC. It encodes CASSFSGRLRETQYF.